Listed below are T cell receptor beta chains from one sample, sequenced in a study of blood T cell repertoires in COVID-19. Clones were sequenced by immunoSEQ multiplex PCR, and TCRdb holds only the in-frame ones, with some missing. The sample consists of about 280,000 clones, approximately 90% of them appearing once. Sequenced: PBMCs or T cells enriched from blood (not recorded which). All receptors come from a man in his forties who had been exposed to COVID-19. CDR3s include the opening cysteine and the closing phenylalanine or tryptophan. A D gene is named only where the DNA matches it firmly. The size field is filled for only some rows; it gives once, few, many or a size class.

d_gene	v_gene	abundance	j_gene	len	CDR3aa	CDR3nt
-	TRBV27	-	TRBJ2-2	15	CASSLSPGLNGELFF	TGTGCCAGCAGTTTATCGCCGGGACTCAACGGGGAGCTGTTTTTT
TRBD2	TRBV6-6	-	TRBJ2-5	12	CASTAGAETQYF	TGTGCCAGCACGGCGGGAGCAGAGACCCAGTACTTC
-	TRBV15	-	TRBJ1-4	13	CATSFWTDEKLFF	TGTGCCACCAGCTTTTGGACTGATGAAAAACTGTTTTTT
TRBD2	TRBV28	-	TRBJ2-1	17	CASSSIYTGTSGRGWFF	TGTGCCAGCAGTTCAATATATACTGGGACTAGCGGGAGGGGGTGGTTCTTC
-	TRBV5-1	once	TRBJ2-2	14	CASSLGTQTGELFF	TGCGCCAGCAGCTTGGGCACACAGACCGGGGAGCTGTTTTTT
TRBD1	TRBV5-5	-	TRBJ1-2	14	CASSLEWTGGGYTF	TGTGCCAGCAGCTTGGAGTGGACAGGAGGTGGCTACACCTTC
TRBD2	TRBV7-9	-	TRBJ2-7	18	CASSPPGQGLADDYEQYF	TGTGCCAGCAGCCCACCGGGACAGGGACTAGCGGACGACTACGAGCAGTACTTC
-	TRBV21-1	-	TRBJ2-5	17	CASSNNLGTGGRETQYF	TGTGCCAGCAGCAACAACCTAGGGACAGGGGGAAGGGAGACCCAGTACTTC
TRBD1	TRBV24-1	-	TRBJ2-1	15	CATSDGTGGYLGQFF	TGTGCCACCAGTGACGGGACAGGGGGCTATCTTGGGCAGTTCTTC
-	TRBV7-9	-	TRBJ1-1	12	CASSFSQGSPFF	TGTGCCAGCAGCTTCTCACAGGGTTCGCCTTTCTTT
-	TRBV3-1/TRBV3-2	-	TRBJ2-2	21	CASSPGRDNADQIRTTGELFF	TGTGCCAGCAGCCCCGGCCGGGACAACGCCGACCAGATCCGCACAACCGGGGAGCTGTTTTTT
TRBD2	TRBV24-1	once	TRBJ2-3	14	CATRTSGSHGTQYF	TGTGCCACCAGGACTAGCGGGAGTCATGGTACGCAGTATTTT
-	TRBV7-9	-	TRBJ1-1	13	CASSLRRDTEAFF	TGTGCCAGCAGCTTAAGGAGGGACACTGAAGCTTTCTTT
TRBD2	TRBV6-5	-	TRBJ2-7	15	CASSYGASGTYEQYF	TGTGCCAGCAGTTATGGAGCTAGCGGGACCTACGAGCAGTACTTC
TRBD2	TRBV7-8	-	TRBJ2-3	20	CASSLPRFPVAGVLGNTQYF	TGTGCCAGCAGCTTACCCCGTTTTCCAGTAGCGGGAGTCTTGGGGAACACGCAGTATTTT
-	TRBV2	-	TRBJ1-5	15	CASTDNGGYNQPQHF	TGTGCCAGCACCGATAATGGGGGGTACAATCAGCCCCAGCATTTT
TRBD1	TRBV27	-	TRBJ1-1	14	CASSITGVNTEAFF	TGTGCCAGCAGTATAACAGGGGTCAACACTGAAGCTTTCTTT
-	TRBV5-1	-	TRBJ2-7	12	CASSVSPGEQYF	TGCGCCAGCAGCGTGTCCCCCGGCGAGCAGTACTTC
TRBD1	TRBV29-1	once	TRBJ1-2	14	CSVVIQGAIRGYTF	TGCAGCGTTGTTATACAGGGGGCAATTAGGGGCTACACCTTC
-	TRBV12-3/TRBV12-4	-	TRBJ2-5	12	CASSSRSVTQYF	TGTGCCAGCAGTTCCCGGTCCGTGACCCAGTACTTC
TRBD1	TRBV19	-	TRBJ1-1	15	CASSLGQGVLTEAFF	TGTGCCAGTAGCCTGGGACAGGGAGTGCTCACTGAAGCTTTCTTT
-	TRBV6-5	-	TRBJ2-2	15	CASSDLRQSPGELFF	TGTGCCAGCAGCGACCTCAGGCAATCGCCCGGGGAGCTGTTTTTT
TRBD2	TRBV2	-	TRBJ2-1	12	CASSTSGNEQFF	TGTGCCAGCAGTACTAGCGGCAATGAGCAGTTCTTC
TRBD1	TRBV18	-	TRBJ2-5	14	CASSPGTGGETQYF	TGTGCCAGCTCACCGGGGACAGGGGGTGAGACCCAGTACTTC
-	TRBV19	-	TRBJ1-1	12	CASSFSQGEAFF	TGTGCCAGTAGTTTTTCACAGGGTGAAGCTTTCTTT
-	TRBV19	-	TRBJ2-6	19	CASSILYIEVPSGANVLTF	TGTGCCAGTAGTATACTATATATAGAAGTCCCCTCTGGGGCCAACGTCCTGACTTTC
TRBD1	TRBV4-1	-	TRBJ1-1	14	CASSQEQGKTEAFF	TGCGCCAGCAGCCAAGAACAGGGGAAGACTGAAGCTTTCTTT
-	TRBV5-6	-	TRBJ2-7	14	CASSFKGETYEQYF	TGTGCCAGCAGCTTCAAGGGGGAAACCTACGAGCAGTACTTC
TRBD2	TRBV3-1/TRBV3-2	once	TRBJ2-3	17	CASSPTSGSSGRDTQYF	TGTGCCAGCAGCCCGACTAGCGGGAGTTCCGGTAGAGATACGCAGTATTTT
-	TRBV7-2	-	TRBJ1-2	16	CASSSTPGMDSYGYTF	TGTGCCAGCAGCTCGACACCCGGAATGGATTCCTATGGCTACACCTTC
TRBD1	TRBV29-1	-	TRBJ2-5	14	CSVPYRGSEETQYF	TGCAGCGTCCCCTACAGGGGTTCGGAGGAGACCCAGTACTTC
TRBD1	TRBV28	-	TRBJ1-2	15	CASRLQGSPLYGYTF	TGTGCCAGCAGGTTACAGGGGAGTCCCCTCTATGGCTACACCTTC
TRBD1	TRBV29-1	-	TRBJ1-2	13	CSVEPTGGLGYTF	TGCAGCGTTGAACCGACAGGGGGTCTTGGCTACACCTTC
TRBD2	TRBV24-1	-	TRBJ2-7	15	CATSDIVSGIHEQYF	TGTGCCACCAGTGATATTGTTAGCGGGATCCACGAGCAGTACTTC
TRBD1	TRBV28	-	TRBJ1-2	14	CASRGGAEDYGYTF	TGTGCCAGCAGAGGGGGCGCGGAAGACTATGGCTACACCTTC
TRBD1	TRBV28	-	TRBJ1-2	14	CASSKDRELGGYTF	TGTGCCAGCAGTAAGGACAGGGAGTTGGGTGGCTACACCTTC
TRBD2	TRBV28	-	TRBJ2-7	14	CASTSGNPIFEQYF	TGTGCCAGCACTAGCGGGAACCCAATATTCGAGCAGTACTTC
TRBD2	TRBV7-9	few	TRBJ2-7	14	CASSLVAGVNEQYF	TGTGCCAGCAGCTTAGTAGCGGGAGTGAACGAGCAGTACTTC
-	TRBV30	-	TRBJ1-1	13	CAWSPQLESEAFF	TGTGCCTGGAGTCCACAGTTGGAATCTGAAGCTTTCTTT
TRBD1	TRBV7-6	-	TRBJ2-7	13	CASSGQEVTEQYF	TGTGCCAGCAGCGGACAGGAAGTAACCGAGCAGTACTTC
-	TRBV7-9	-	TRBJ1-2	13	CASAGQSFYGYTF	TGTGCCAGCGCTGGACAGTCCTTCTATGGCTACACCTTC
-	TRBV30	-	TRBJ1-5	14	CAWSVGNGNQPQHF	TGTGCCTGGAGTGTAGGTAACGGGAATCAGCCCCAGCATTTT
-	TRBV4-1	few	TRBJ1-1	15	CASSLKEAGNTEAFF	TGCGCCAGCAGCCTAAAGGAAGCAGGGAACACTGAAGCTTTCTTT
-	TRBV7-2	-	TRBJ2-1	15	CASSLSGASHNEQFF	TGTGCCAGCAGCTTAAGTGGGGCGTCTCACAATGAGCAGTTCTTC
-	TRBV21-1	-	TRBJ2-5	16	CASSTIIAGVKETQYF	TGTGCCAGCAGCACGATTATAGCGGGAGTTAAAGAGACCCAGTACTTC
TRBD1	TRBV3-1/TRBV3-2	-	TRBJ1-4	15	CASSYTGTGLRKLFF	TGTGCCAGCAGCTACACCGGGACAGGGCTGAGGAAACTGTTTTTT
TRBD1	TRBV30	-	TRBJ1-3	13	CAWSPTGGNTIYF	TGTGCCTGGAGCCCTACAGGGGGCAACACCATATATTTT
TRBD2	TRBV11-3	-	TRBJ2-1	16	CASSLVSRAGDNEQFF	TGTGCCAGCAGCTTGGTTTCTAGGGCGGGGGACAATGAGCAGTTCTTC
-	TRBV14	-	TRBJ2-7	17	CASSLTISRPVVYEQYF	TGTGCCAGCAGCTTGACTATCAGCCGACCTGTTGTCTACGAGCAGTACTTC
-	TRBV7-2	-	TRBJ1-1	13	CASSHPGYTEAFF	TGTGCCAGCAGCCACCCAGGGTACACTGAAGCTTTCTTT
-	TRBV4-1	-	TRBJ1-5	17	CASSQEEADLSNQPQHF	TGCGCCAGCAGCCAAGAGGAGGCAGACCTTAGCAATCAGCCCCAGCATTTT
-	TRBV14	once	TRBJ2-1	14	CASSQLTSHNEQFF	TGTGCCAGCAGCCAGTTAACTAGCCACAATGAGCAGTTCTTC
TRBD2	TRBV11-2	-	TRBJ2-1	16	CASSFRGTSGYNEQFF	TGTGCCAGCAGCTTCCGAGGGACTAGCGGGTACAATGAGCAGTTCTTC
-	TRBV18	-	TRBJ1-5	14	CASSPGTFNQPQHF	TGTGCCAGCTCACCGGGGACATTCAATCAGCCCCAGCATTTT
-	TRBV25-1	-	TRBJ2-5	13	CASMPGYQETQYF	TGTGCCAGCATGCCAGGGTACCAAGAGACCCAGTACTTC
TRBD1	TRBV11-3	-	TRBJ1-1	17	CASSLDVRGYENTEAFF	TGTGCCAGCAGCTTAGATGTCAGGGGGTACGAGAACACTGAAGCTTTCTTT